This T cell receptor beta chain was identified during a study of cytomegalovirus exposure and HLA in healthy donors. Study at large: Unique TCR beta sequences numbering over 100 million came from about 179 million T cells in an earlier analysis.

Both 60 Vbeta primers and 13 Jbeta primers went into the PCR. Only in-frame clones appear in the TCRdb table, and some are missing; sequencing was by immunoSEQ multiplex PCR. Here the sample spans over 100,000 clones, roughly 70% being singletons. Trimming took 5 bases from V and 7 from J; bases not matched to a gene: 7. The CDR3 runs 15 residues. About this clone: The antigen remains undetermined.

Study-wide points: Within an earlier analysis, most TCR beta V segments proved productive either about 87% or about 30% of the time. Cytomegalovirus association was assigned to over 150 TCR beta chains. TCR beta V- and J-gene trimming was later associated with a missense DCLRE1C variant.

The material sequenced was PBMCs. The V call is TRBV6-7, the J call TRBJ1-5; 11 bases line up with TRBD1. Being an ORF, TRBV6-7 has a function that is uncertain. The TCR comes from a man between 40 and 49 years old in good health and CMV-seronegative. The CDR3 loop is CASSQGTGGGQPQHF. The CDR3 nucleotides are TGTGCCAGCAGTCAAGGGACAGGGGGTGGACAGCCCCAGCATTTT.